The T cell receptor (beta chain) under discussion was sequenced for a study of OX40 agonist ivuxolimab in advanced cancers. At the level of the study: Every 2 weeks, patients got intravenous ivuxolimab at one of six dose levels (0.01-10 mg/kg). General study results and limits: Antigen targets of the expanded peripheral T cells went undetermined. Compared with others, partial responders at 0.1-3.0 mg/kg displayed clonal expansion among the lowest.

The V and J ends lost 8 bases and 2 bases respectively, with 18 bases between them. The CDR3 is 15 residues long. The germline V gene encodes CDR1 MNHNS and CDR2 SASEGT. Comment on this clone: What it binds is not known.

Assay used: immunoSEQ multiplex PCR; TCRdb lists only in-frame clones, some missing. This repertoire shows 55,000 to 65,000 clones, about 90% found once; its top ten account for more than 1.5%. The material sequenced was CD4+ or CD8+ T cells sorted from blood, taken in a trial of the OX40 agonist ivuxolimab. The chain employs TRBV6-1 and TRBJ1-2; D is possibly TRBD1 (5 bases). The receptor was derived from an adult with an advanced solid tumor such as melanoma, head and neck, liver or kidney cancer. Here the CDR3 reads CASGEEGRENYGYTF. CDR3 nucleotides: TGTGCCAGCGGGGAGGAGGGCAGGGAGAACTATGGCTACACCTTC.